Included here is one T cell receptor (beta chain) sequence, with context. Its target is not known. PCR used 60 Vbeta primers and 13 Jbeta primers. This table comes from immunoSEQ multiplex PCR, and its TCRdb copy is limited to in-frame clones, with some not included. The sample has 100,000 to 120,000 clones, around four fifths seen once. The entry originates in a study of cytomegalovirus exposure and HLA in healthy donors. The study, taken as a whole, reports: The study reported that TCR beta sequences accurately predicted HLA-A and HLA-B alleles in most subjects. An analysis that came later showed most CMV-associated TCR beta chains appearing HLA-restricted.

The V gene lost 3 bases and the J gene lost 11 bases, with 14 bases spanning the gap. The V gene's germline CDR1 is DFQATT and CDR2 SNEGSKA (reference sequence). CDR3 size: 11 residues. Sequencing was carried out using PBMCs. The chain uses TRBV20-1 and TRBJ2-7, with D possibly matching TRBD2 (5 bases). This receptor was identified in a middle-aged woman in good health and CMV-seropositive. The CDR3 bases are TGCAGTGCTAGCCTCAACTCGCGGGAGTACTTC. It codes for CSASLNSREYF.